This T cell receptor (beta chain) was identified in a study of blood T cell repertoires in COVID-19. Study details: PBMCs, B-cell-depleted T cells, or T cells provided the cDNA or gDNA that made up the material.

The germline CDR1 and CDR2 sequences are SGHTA and FQGNSA. The CDR3 has 16 amino acids. V lost 2 bases and J lost 2, with 13 bases in between. The repertoire was sequenced with immunoSEQ multiplex PCR; TCRdb's copy has only in-frame clones and lacks some. The sample holds about 280,000 clones, around 90% seen once. The genes are TRBV7-2 and TRBJ1-5; D ambiguous. Sequencing input: peripheral blood. The receptor's source is a man between 18 and 29 years old with active or convalescent COVID-19. CDR3 DNA sequence: TGTGCCAGCAGCTTAAGAATAGGCGGGGGCAATCAGCCCCAGCATTTT. It yields the protein CASSLRIGGGNQPQHF. Full variable domain (missing parts from reference TRBV7-2 and TRBJ1-5): GAGVSQSPSNKVTEKGKDVELRCDPISGHTALYWYRQSLGQGLEFLIYFQGNSAPDKSGLPSDRFSAERTGGSVSTLTIQRTQQEDSAVYLCASSLRIGGGNQPQHFGDGTRLSIL.